Listed here are 26 T cell receptor beta chains from one sample, sequenced in a study of PD-L1 blockade in urothelial cancer. Assay: immunoSEQ multiplex PCR; the TCRdb copy retains only in-frame clones and omits some. The sample lists some 32,000 clones, 84% occurring once. The sequenced sample was PBMCs, obtained around atezolizumab (anti-PD-L1) treatment. These receptors were collected from a man in his 60s with urothelial cancer.

The J gene is TRBJ2-5, the V gene TRBV27; 7 nucleotides line up with TRBD1. Trimming removed 3 bases from V and 4 bases from J; junction bases left unmatched: 8. The CDR3 totals 15 residues. In germline, CDR1 is MNHEY, CDR2 SMNVEV (reference sequence). The CDR3 loop is CASSLGQGVGETQYF. As DNA, the CDR3 is TGTGCCAGCAGTTTGGGGCAGGGGGTAGGAGAGACCCAGTACTTC.

DNA for the CDR3: TGTGCCAGCACCCAACAGGGGTCCGGAAACACCATATATTTT. This encodes CASTQQGSGNTIYF. This chain joins TRBV9 and TRBJ1-3; 7 bases are a match to TRBD1. CDR1 is SGDLS, CDR2 YYNGEE, per germline. The CDR3 is 14 amino acids. Trimming cost V 6 bases and J 4 bases; bases outside gene matches: 7.

V gene TRBV4-3 combines with J gene TRBJ2-7; weak D call: TRBD1 (6 bases). CDR1 and CDR2 from the germline V gene are LGHNA and YSLEER. The V end lost 1 base, the J end lost 7 bases, and 17 bases lay between the germline ends. The CDR3 loop spans 15 amino acids. This CDR3 reads CASSQGGGAVGEQYF. The CDR3 nucleotides are TGCGCCAGCAGCCAAGGTGGGGGCGCAGTTGGGGAGCAGTACTTC.

V gene TRBV4-3 combines with J gene TRBJ2-7; 9 bases are a match to TRBD2. This CDR3 region has 15 residues. The junction had 2 bases not matched to a gene; V was cut back by 2 bases and J by 0 bases. Germline V gives CDR1 LGHNA, CDR2 YSLEER. The CDR3 sequence is CASSQLSGGSYEQYF. The DNA of the CDR3 is TGCGCCAGCAGCCAACTTAGCGGGGGCTCCTACGAGCAGTACTTC.

The V gene is TRBV9, the J gene TRBJ2-7, with TRBD2 as a possible D gene (5 bases). Germline loops: CDR1 SGDLS, CDR2 YYNGEE. The germline V and J ends were trimmed by 0 bases and 2 bases, with 9 bases remaining between them. The CDR3 is 14 residues long. CDR3 loop: CASSVEGEPYEQYF. CDR3 coding DNA: TGTGCCAGCAGCGTAGAGGGAGAGCCCTACGAGCAGTACTTC.

This clone was detected only once. The CDR3 reads CASSILGVAGGLGNEQFF. The CDR3 coding sequence is TGTGCCAGCAGCATTCTCGGGGTAGCGGGAGGGTTGGGGAATGAGCAGTTCTTC. The chain has TRBV27 and TRBJ2-1, with 11 bases lining up with TRBD2. The CDR3 runs 18 residues. CDR1 MNHEY and CDR2 SMNVEV come from the germline V gene (reference sequence). Trimming at V came to 6 bases and at J to 7 bases, leaving 17 bases not matched to a gene.

The rearrangement joins TRBV5-4 to TRBJ1-5, with unresolved D. V lost 1 base, J lost 7 bases, and 6 bases lay in between. Germline loops: CDR1 SGHNT, CDR2 YYREEE (reference sequence). The CDR3 covers 12 residues. CDR3 bases: TGTGCCAGCAGCTTGCCGAGACAGCCCCAGCATTTT. This gives the protein CASSLPRQPQHF.

This sequence joins TRBV6-6 and TRBJ2-7; 8 nucleotides line up with TRBD1. The germline V gene has CDR1 MNHNY and CDR2 SVGAGI (reference sequence). V lost 2 bases and J lost 5; bases outside the gene matches: 8. CDR3 length equals 15 residues. The CDR3 bases are TGTGCCAGCAGTTACACGACAGGGGAAGTCGACGAGCAGTACTTC. Residues: CASSYTTGEVDEQYF.

V is TRBV30 and J is TRBJ2-5; no clear D gene. This CDR3 spans 12 amino acids. The germline V gene has CDR1 GTSNPN and CDR2 SVGIG (reference sequence). Trimming pared 1 base from V and 2 bases from J, leaving 5 bases between. The CDR3 DNA sequence: TGTGCCTGGAGTGCAGGTCAAGAGACCCAGTACTTC. Its translation: CAWSAGQETQYF.

The chain is built from TRBV19 and TRBJ2-1, with TRBD2 matching 9 bases. CDR3 length: 15 amino acids. With 5 bases clipped from V and 4 bases from J, the junction kept 6 bases outside the gene matches. Germline-derived CDR1 and CDR2 are LNHDA and SQIVND (reference sequence). Here the CDR3 reads CASSLAGSIYNEQFF. The CDR3 DNA sequence: TGTGCCAGTAGTCTAGCGGGATCGATTTACAATGAGCAGTTCTTC.

The chain has TRBV7-2 and TRBJ2-7; 11 positions match TRBD2. V shed 5 bases and J 2 bases; nucleotides not matched to a gene: 5. CDR3 length: 15 amino acids. Germline V gives CDR1 SGHTA, CDR2 FQGNSA. In nucleotides, the CDR3 is TGTGCCAGCAGCCTCGGGACTAGCGGAACCTACGAGCAGTACTTC. Its protein product is CASSLGTSGTYEQYF.

The chain is built from TRBV9 and TRBJ1-1; TRBD1 is a possible D gene (5 bases). The CDR3 sequence is 14 residues long. The V and J ends lost 4 bases and 5 bases respectively, with 15 bases between them. Germline V lookup: CDR1 SGDLS, CDR2 YYNGEE. CDR3 in amino acids: CASSPSWRGTEAFF. The CDR3 coding sequence is TGTGCCAGCAGCCCGTCCTGGAGGGGAACTGAAGCTTTCTTT. The whole variable domain, remainder taken from reference TRBV9 and TRBJ1-1, is DSGVTQTPKHLITATGQRVTLRCSPRSGDLSVYWYQQSLDQGLQFLIQYYNGEERAKGNILERFSAQQFPDLHSELNLSSLELGDSALYFCASSPSWRGTEAFFGQGTRLTVV.

The CDR3 here is CASTSRGDSPNEKLFF. The CDR3 nucleotides are TGCGCCAGCACCTCGCGGGGAGATTCTCCTAATGAAAAACTGTTTTTT. J is TRBJ1-4 and V is TRBV5-1; D unresolved. V lost 6 bases to trimming and J lost 3 bases, with 18 bases between them. CDR1 and CDR2 from the germline V gene are SGHRS and YFSETQ. The CDR3 is made up of 16 amino acids.

This chain joins TRBV10-3 and TRBJ1-2; a possible D gene is TRBD1 (6 bases). Trimming took 2 bases from V and 7 from J, leaving 14 bases between them. Germline loops: CDR1 ENHRY, CDR2 SYGVKD. The CDR3 covers 14 residues. CDR3 nucleotides: TGTGCCATCAGTGAGCTACAGGGAAAAGGTGGCTACACCTTC. It translates to CAISELQGKGGYTF.

The V call is TRBV7-9, the J call TRBJ2-1; 13 bases fit TRBD2. V trimming: 5 bases; J trimming: 6 bases; junction bases outside the gene matches: 7. The CDR3 totals 16 residues. Germline V CDR1 and CDR2: SEHNR, FQNEAQ (reference sequence). The CDR3 reads CASSARRTSGSNEQFF. The CDR3 DNA sequence: TGTGCCAGCAGCGCTCGCCGGACTAGCGGGAGCAATGAGCAGTTCTTC. Together with reference TRBV7-9 and TRBJ2-1, the CDR3 gives the full variable domain: DTGVSQNPRHKITKRGQNVTFRCDPISEHNRLYWYRQTLGQGPEFLTYFQNEAQLEKSRLLSDRFSAERPKGSFSTLEIQRTEQGDSAMYLCASSARRTSGSNEQFFGPGTRLTVL.

The chain combines TRBV19 with TRBJ2-7; TRBD1 matches at 7 bases. Trimming removed 5 bases from V and 3 bases from J; junction bases left unmatched: 7. CDR1 LNHDA and CDR2 SQIVND come from the germline V gene (reference sequence). This CDR3 contains 14 residues. CDR3 amino acids: CASSVGTDLYEQYF. CDR3 DNA sequence: TGTGCCAGTAGTGTAGGGACAGACCTCTACGAGCAGTACTTC. Using reference TRBV19 and TRBJ2-7 for the parts outside the CDR3, the full variable domain is DGGITQSPKYLFRKEGQNVTLSCEQNLNHDAMYWYRQDPGQGLRLIYYSQIVNDFQKGDIAEGYSVSREKKESFPLTVTSAQKNPTAFYLCASSVGTDLYEQYFGPGTRLTVT.

The rearrangement uses TRBV11-2 and TRBJ2-3; the match to TRBD2 covers 8 bases. This CDR3 region has 14 residues. In germline, CDR1 is SGHAT, CDR2 FQNNGV. Unmatched junction bases numbered 10, after V lost 1 base and J lost 13 bases. CDR3 sequence: CASSLGIAGSLEYF. CDR3 DNA: TGTGCCAGCAGCTTAGGGATAGCGGGGTCGCTGGAGTATTTT.

This clone was recorded once. The rearrangement uses TRBV19 and TRBJ1-5; weak D call: TRBD1 (6 bases). The CDR3 extends over 15 amino acids. V was pared by 2 bases and J by 7 bases, with 15 bases between. Germline CDR1 is LNHDA and CDR2 is SQIVND (reference sequence). DNA for the CDR3: TGTGCCAGTAGTATACTTATGAGGGGGGGACAGCCCCAGCATTTT. It codes for CASSILMRGGQPQHF.

The rearrangement joins TRBV27 to TRBJ2-6; TRBD1 matches at 8 bases. Looked up from germline, CDR1 is MNHEY and CDR2 is SMNVEV (reference sequence). V gave up 7 bases and J gave up 0 bases; unmatched junction bases: 8. This CDR3 is built from 17 residues. The CDR3 is CASNSRGTGSGANVLTF. The CDR3, as DNA: TGTGCCAGCAATTCCCGCGGGACAGGCTCTGGGGCCAACGTCCTGACTTTC.

The rearrangement links TRBV5-4 to TRBJ1-2, with TRBD1 identical over 7 bases. After removal of 1 base from V and 5 bases from J, the junction contained 2 bases not matched to a gene. CDR3 length equals 13 residues. Germline lookup yields CDR1 SGHNT and CDR2 YYREEE (reference sequence). The chain's CDR3 is CASSLTGVYGYTF. The CDR3 DNA reads as TGTGCCAGCAGCTTGACAGGGGTGTATGGCTACACCTTC. The variable domain in full, with the rest retrieved from reference TRBV5-4 and TRBJ1-2, is ETGVTQSPTHLIKTRGQQVTLRCSSQSGHNTVSWYQQALGQGPQFIFQYYREEENGRGNFPPRFSGLQFPNYSSELNVNALELDDSALYLCASSLTGVYGYTFGSGTRLTVV.

V is TRBV19 and J is TRBJ1-1; 9 nucleotides match TRBD1. Trimming at V came to 5 bases and at J to 3 bases, leaving 7 bases not matched to a gene. CDR3 length equals 15 residues. The germline gives CDR1 LNHDA, CDR2 SQIVND (reference sequence). This chain's CDR3 is CASSLQGARYTEAFF. In DNA form, the CDR3 reads TGTGCCAGTAGTCTACAGGGGGCACGGTACACTGAAGCTTTCTTT. Complete variable domain (other parts from reference TRBV19 and TRBJ1-1): DGGITQSPKYLFRKEGQNVTLSCEQNLNHDAMYWYRQDPGQGLRLIYYSQIVNDFQKGDIAEGYSVSREKKESFPLTVTSAQKNPTAFYLCASSLQGARYTEAFFGQGTRLTVV.

This clone was observed once. The V call is TRBV18, the J call TRBJ2-3; 7 nucleotides align to TRBD2. The CDR3 runs to 17 residues. The V gene's germline CDR1 is KGHSH and CDR2 LQKENI. V dropped 2 bases and J dropped 2; count of bases not matched to a gene: 10. The CDR3: CASSPITTSKATDTQYF. Written as DNA, the CDR3 is TGTGCCAGCTCACCAATAACGACTAGCAAAGCCACAGATACGCAGTATTTT.

The chain has TRBV29-1 and TRBJ2-7; the match to TRBD1 covers 12 bases. The CDR3 contains 16 residues. After removal of 1 base from V and 4 bases from J, the junction contained 8 bases not matched to a gene. Germline CDR1 reads SQVTM; CDR2 reads ANQGSEA. This chain's CDR3 is CSVEVNRDRGPYEQYF. The CDR3, as DNA: TGCAGCGTTGAAGTCAACCGGGACAGGGGGCCGTACGAGCAGTACTTC.

The chain couples TRBV5-4 to TRBJ2-6, with a tentative D call TRBD2 (7 bases). Per germline, CDR1 SGHNT and CDR2 YYREEE (reference sequence). The CDR3 is made up of 16 amino acids. V lost 0 bases, J lost 2 bases, and 9 bases lay in between. CDR3 DNA: TGTGCCAGCAGCTTGGGGGGGGGCACTGGGGCCAACGTCCTGACTTTC. Protein: CASSLGGGTGANVLTF.

There are a few counts of this clone. The chain has TRBV7-8 and TRBJ2-7; 11 nucleotides agree with TRBD2. V was pared by 7 bases and J by 2 bases, with 1 base of the junction left unmatched. This CDR3 has 13 residues. Germline V CDR1 and CDR2: SGHVS, FQNEAQ. The CDR3 DNA reads TGTGCCAGCAAGACTAGCGGGACCTACGAGCAGTACTTC. Protein: CASKTSGTYEQYF.

The genes are TRBV5-6 and TRBJ2-3, with D perhaps TRBD2 (5 bases). Trimming removed 0 bases from V and 3 bases from J, with 14 bases in between. The CDR3 contains 16 residues. Per the germline V gene, CDR1 is SGHDT and CDR2 is YYEEEE. CDR3 residues: CASSLVGRAGTDTQYF. In DNA, the CDR3 is TGTGCCAGCAGCTTGGTAGGGCGGGCCGGGACAGATACGCAGTATTTT.